A selection of T cell receptor beta chains follows, all from one sample in a study of T-cell reconstitution after alpha-beta-depleted transplantation in children. A single record per CDR3 protein comes from TCRdb applying MiXCR to the PCR reads. The sample yields about 500,000 distinct CDR3 sequences, over 25% seen once. Specimen: PBMCs from the stem cell graft donor, collected from the stem cell graft. The source is a human donor who donated a stem cell graft to a child with aplastic anemia. Both conserved end residues are part of each CDR3. The D gene is left open where the match is weak. Clone size is not always given. Where it is, it says once, few, many or a class for expanded clones.

d_call: .; j_call: TRBJ1-5; clone_size: .; v_call: TRBV18; cdr3_nt: TGTGCCAGCTCACCGGATAGCTCGGGACTGATGTATCAGCCCCAGCATTTT; cdr3_aa: CASSPDSSGLMYQPQHF
d_call: .; j_call: TRBJ1-1; clone_size: .; v_call: TRBV5-4; cdr3_nt: TGTGCCAGCAGCTTGGTTTTTCAGGGAAGATCGTACACTGAAGCTTTCTTT; cdr3_aa: CASSLVFQGRSYTEAFF
d_call: .; j_call: TRBJ1-2; clone_size: .; v_call: TRBV20-1; cdr3_nt: TGCAGTGCTAGAGATAGTGGGCCGAAACAGGGCGGCTATGGCTACACCTTC; cdr3_aa: CSARDSGPKQGGYGYTF
d_call: .; j_call: TRBJ2-1; clone_size: .; v_call: TRBV5-1; cdr3_nt: TGCGCCAGCAGCTTGGGGGGGAAGTGGGATGAGCAGTTCTTC; cdr3_aa: CASSLGGKWDEQFF
d_call: .; j_call: TRBJ2-2; clone_size: .; v_call: TRBV10-2; cdr3_nt: TGCGCCAGCAGTGAGTCGCGGGCGGCCGGGGAGCTGTTTTTT; cdr3_aa: CASSESRAAGELFF
d_call: TRBD1; j_call: TRBJ2-1; clone_size: .; v_call: TRBV29-1; cdr3_nt: TGCAGCGTTGATACCGAGCTTAGCCTGGGGACAGGGTTTTACAATGAGCAGTTCTTC; cdr3_aa: CSVDTELSLGTGFYNEQFF
d_call: TRBD1; j_call: TRBJ2-7; clone_size: few; v_call: TRBV20-1; cdr3_nt: TGCAGTGCTATGACAGGGGGTGACTACGAGCAGTACTTC; cdr3_aa: CSAMTGGDYEQYF
d_call: TRBD2; j_call: TRBJ2-1; clone_size: .; v_call: TRBV28; cdr3_nt: TGTGCCAGCAGGGAACGGCTAGCGGCCTACAATGAGCAGTTCTTC; cdr3_aa: CASRERLAAYNEQFF
d_call: .; j_call: TRBJ1-2; clone_size: .; v_call: TRBV18; cdr3_nt: TGTGCCAGCTCCCAGGAACAGGGCCCTGGGGGCTACACCTTC; cdr3_aa: CASSQEQGPGGYTF
d_call: .; j_call: TRBJ2-2; clone_size: few; v_call: TRBV24-1; cdr3_nt: TGTGCCACCAGTGATTCGGACATCCCGAGGACCGGGGAGCTGTTTTTT; cdr3_aa: CATSDSDIPRTGELFF
d_call: .; j_call: TRBJ2-7; clone_size: .; v_call: TRBV11-1; cdr3_nt: TGTGCCAGCAGCTTAGACAGGACGTTCTCCTACGAGCAGTACTTC; cdr3_aa: CASSLDRTFSYEQYF
d_call: .; j_call: TRBJ1-2; clone_size: few; v_call: TRBV9; cdr3_nt: TGTGCCAGCAGCGTAGGGGGGAATAACAGGAGGGACGGCTACACCTTC; cdr3_aa: CASSVGGNNRRDGYTF
d_call: .; j_call: TRBJ2-2; clone_size: .; v_call: TRBV30; cdr3_nt: TGTGCCTGGACAACGACATCGAACACCGGGGAGCTGTTTTTT; cdr3_aa: CAWTTTSNTGELFF
d_call: .; j_call: TRBJ1-5; clone_size: .; v_call: TRBV6-5; cdr3_nt: TGTGCCAGCAGTTACGGTAGGGGCAATCAGCCCCAGCATTTT; cdr3_aa: CASSYGRGNQPQHF